This T cell receptor (beta chain) was identified during a study of blood T cell repertoires in COVID-19 (TCRdb year 2020). In terms of the full investigation: Samples covering the acute and convalescent phases of COVID-19 were provided by collaborators in the United States, Italy and Spain. The prospective study material was composed of cDNA or gDNA derived from T cells, B-cell-depleted T cells, or PBMCs. The dataset comprised deeply sampled blood TCRbeta repertoires from subjects exposed to, actively infected with, or recovered from COVID-19. The repertoires were released in a freely available public database intended as a resource for research on the immune response to SARS-CoV-2. Samples were obtained from the ongoing ImmuneRACE study (first 160 participants) and from 1,254 subjects provided by 6 global collaborators. The sample metadata nearly always contained a de-identified subject ID, COVID-19 status, age in years and sex. Where HLA class I and class II types were available, the types were taken from metadata supplied by the sample provider, not from assay-based typing.

TCRbeta CDR3 regions were amplified from genomic DNA by means of the immunoSEQ Assay, a bias-controlled multiplex PCR. The paper's processing steps were these. Within the assay, amplification of reference gene primers was used to estimate how many nucleated cells each sample contained. Sequence reads were collapsed and filtered to measure the absolute abundance of every unique TCRbeta CDR3 rearrangement. For each sample, productive Simpson clonality was calculated as the square root of Simpson's diversity index over productive rearrangements. TCRdb obtained this table from immuneACCESS and retained in-frame rearrangements with V and J assigned. These tables miss some clones; where compared with another copy, unresolved V genes account for less than half of the shortfall, and the remainder is unexplained. That table supplies the V and J calls and clone size; D and trimming were determined from the DNA. This sample is represented by around 130,000 clones; 70% to 90% of them were singletons. The top ten hold about 2% of the sample.

Each collaborating institution followed its own protocols to collect whole blood in K2EDTA tubes. For TCRbeta analysis, collaborators shipped samples as frozen whole blood, isolated PBMCs, or DNA extracted from either of those sample types. Points the paper makes about the study in general: The quantity of clinical and demographic metadata differed by source and by participant and was supplied without curation.

Comments on this clone: No cognate antigen has been identified for it. Base qualities are not provided; no much larger clone lies one nucleotide away.

The germline V end is reduced by 3 bases and the J end by 8 bases; junction bases left unmatched: 8. From the germline V gene, CDR1 is SQVTM and CDR2 is ANQGSEA. The CDR3 spans 14 residues, from the cysteine through the phenylalanine. Just CDR3 DNA is preserved here, 42 bases in frame from base 1. Sequencing was performed on peripheral blood. The receptor was isolated from a man between 70 and 80 years old with active COVID-19. Recombination linked TRBV29-1 to TRBJ2-1; 9 central nucleotides agree with TRBD1. CDR3 loop: CSVDPRDREDEQFF. The DNA sequence is TGCAGCGTTGACCCCCGGGACAGGGAGGATGAGCAGTTCTTC.